The next 31 T cell receptor beta chains were all read from a single sample in a study of blood T cell repertoires in COVID-19. Clones were read by immunoSEQ multiplex PCR, and TCRdb kept only the in-frame ones, dropping some. The table has about 75,000 clones, about 87% seen once; the top ten hold about 6.4%. The sequenced sample was peripheral blood. These receptors came from a woman between 65 and 79 years old with acute or convalescent COVID-19.

This chain uses TRBV9 with TRBJ2-3, with 12 bases matching TRBD2. Germline CDR1 SGDLS, CDR2 YYNGEE. The CDR3 runs 18 residues. V lost 3 bases, J lost 4 bases, and 12 bases stayed unmatched. The CDR3 nucleotides read TGTGCCAGCAGCGCCGGACTAGCGGGGACAACCCTAGCAGATACGCAGTATTTT. This sequence encodes CASSAGLAGTTLADTQYF.

The V gene is TRBV7-2, the J gene TRBJ2-7; D is possibly TRBD1 (5 bases). The CDR3 totals 13 residues. Germline V CDR1 and CDR2: SGHTA, FQGNSA. V gave up 5 bases and J gave up 2 bases, with 10 bases separating them. CDR3 protein: CASSHGAPYEQYF. CDR3 DNA: TGTGCCAGCAGCCATGGGGCGCCCTACGAGCAGTACTTC.

The rearrangement joins TRBV27 to TRBJ2-1, with D hard to call. Germline values: CDR1 MNHEY, CDR2 SMNVEV (reference sequence). V was trimmed by 1 base and J by 9 bases, leaving 7 bases between them. The CDR3 runs to 12 residues. The CDR3 DNA is TGTGCCAGCAGTTTATATGGAGCTGAGCAGTTCTTC. Translation gives CASSLYGAEQFF.

The chain carries TRBV2 and TRBJ1-1; D not certain. Germline CDR1 SNHLY, CDR2 FYNNEI. CDR3 size: 13 residues. V shed 4 bases and J shed 0 bases, with 6 bases lying between them. The CDR3 sequence is CASSGLLNTEAFF. CDR3 nucleotide sequence: TGTGCCAGCAGTGGGCTTCTGAACACTGAAGCTTTCTTT.

CDR3: CASSLSGKTGELFF. The CDR3 DNA is TGTGCCAGCAGCTTAAGCGGGAAAACCGGGGAGCTGTTTTTT. The chain joins TRBV7-3 to TRBJ2-2; maybe TRBD2 (6 bases). This CDR3 has 14 residues. CDR1 is SGHTA, CDR2 FQGTGA, per germline. V was cut by 1 base and J by 5 bases, with 8 bases left in between.

The chain employs TRBV7-6 and TRBJ2-1; 13 bases line up with TRBD2. This CDR3 spans 16 amino acids. J gave up 10 bases and V 5 bases, and 11 bases lay outside the gene matches. Germline V gene sequence: CDR1 SGHVS, CDR2 FNYEAQ. CDR3: CASSPRPGLAGPEQFF. The CDR3 bases are TGTGCCAGCAGCCCCCGGCCGGGACTAGCGGGACCAGAGCAGTTCTTC. Full variable domain (remainder filled in from reference TRBV7-6 and TRBJ2-1): GAGVSQSPRYKVTKRGQDVALRCDPISGHVSLYWYRQALGQGPEFLTYFNYEAQQDKSGLPNDRFSAERPEGSISTLTIQRTEQRDSAMYRCASSPRPGLAGPEQFFGPGTRLTVL.

The J gene is TRBJ1-3, the V gene TRBV4-1; D call uncertain. The CDR3 contains 17 residues. Germline-derived CDR1 and CDR2 are MGHRA and YSYEKL. V was pared by 0 bases and J by 6 bases, with 18 bases between. The CDR3, as DNA: TGCGCCAGCAGCCAAGAGGCTCCTGGTCGAGGTGAAAACACCATATATTTT. It codes for CASSQEAPGRGENTIYF.

This clone was seen once. The chain couples TRBV7-9 to TRBJ1-4, with TRBD1 as a possible D gene (6 bases). The V gene lost 10 bases and the J gene lost 6 bases, with 27 bases spanning the gap. Per germline, CDR1 SEHNR and CDR2 FQNEAQ (reference sequence). CDR3 size: 17 residues. In DNA, the CDR3 is TGTGCCATTACTTTGGACAGCCCAGCAACTATTGATGAAAAACTGTTTTTT. Residues: CAITLDSPATIDEKLFF.

CDR3 sequence reads: CAISRGSYGYTF. Here the CDR3 DNA reads TGTGCCATCAGTCGAGGGAGCTATGGCTACACCTTC. The chain couples TRBV10-3 to TRBJ1-2; D uncertain. Germline loops: CDR1 ENHRY, CDR2 SYGVKD. This CDR3 is 12 amino acids long. V dropped 5 bases and J dropped 4 bases, with 8 bases sitting between them.

The V gene is TRBV6-5, the J gene TRBJ2-2, with 10 bases lining up with TRBD2. Germline V gene data show CDR1 as MNHEY and CDR2 as SVGAGI. This CDR3 has 14 residues. Losses at the gene ends were 6 bases for V and 5 bases for J; bases not matched to a gene: 3. For the CDR3, the DNA is TGTGCCAGCAGGATAGCGGGGGGTACCGGGGAGCTGTTTTTT. It yields the protein CASRIAGGTGELFF.

The V and J genes are TRBV7-2 and TRBJ2-7; D gene unclear. The germline V gene has CDR1 SGHTA and CDR2 FQGNSA. The CDR3 contains 14 residues. Trimming stripped 4 bases from V and 4 bases from J, with 14 bases between. CDR3 sequence reads: CASSSPAVAYEQYF. The CDR3 bases are TGTGCCAGCAGCTCGCCCGCGGTCGCATACGAGCAGTACTTC.

The chain combines TRBV18 with TRBJ1-2; D gene unclear. The V end lost 2 bases, the J end lost 2 bases, and 9 bases lay between the germline ends. The CDR3 totals 14 residues. The germline CDR1 and CDR2 sequences are KGHSH and LQKENI. This CDR3 reads CASSPGRNNYGYTF. CDR3 bases: TGTGCCAGCTCACCAGGCAGGAACAACTATGGCTACACCTTC.

The chain combines TRBV7-3 with TRBJ1-1, with D unclear. CDR1 and CDR2 from the germline V gene are SGHTA and FQGTGA. Deletions cut 4 bases from V and 0 bases from J, with 6 bases between. This CDR3 contains 13 residues. The CDR3 region is CASSYAMNTEAFF. In nucleotides, the CDR3 is TGTGCCAGCAGCTATGCTATGAACACTGAAGCTTTCTTT.

This chain joins TRBV28 and TRBJ2-7; D remains unclear. V lost 4 bases to trimming and J lost 2 bases, with 6 bases between them. The germline CDR1 and CDR2 sequences are MDHEN and SYDVKM. The length of the CDR3 is 12 residues. CDR3 residues: CASSYQTYEQYF. CDR3 DNA sequence: TGTGCCAGCAGTTATCAGACCTACGAGCAGTACTTC.

The V gene is TRBV28, the J gene TRBJ1-5, with TRBD1 identical over 11 bases. With 2 bases clipped from V and 6 bases from J, the junction kept 3 bases outside the gene matches. In germline, CDR1 is MDHEN, CDR2 SYDVKM. The CDR3 has 15 residues. The CDR3 loop is CASSLGQGASQPQHF. Written as DNA, the CDR3 is TGTGCCAGCAGTTTAGGACAGGGGGCTAGTCAGCCCCAGCATTTT.

The rearrangement links TRBV11-2 to TRBJ2-2, with D maybe TRBD2 (6 bases). The V and J ends lost 2 bases and 12 bases respectively, with 16 bases between them. The germline V gene has CDR1 SGHAT and CDR2 FQNNGV. This CDR3 has 14 amino acids. CDR3 sequence: CASSLILWGGQLFF. The CDR3 bases are TGTGCCAGCAGCTTAATTTTATGGGGAGGCCAGCTGTTTTTT.

The rearrangement uses TRBV7-2 and TRBJ1-1; D might be TRBD1 (6 bases). The CDR3 loop spans 15 amino acids. The V end lost 3 bases, the J end lost 1 base, and 12 bases lay between the germline ends. Germline CDR1 SGHTA, CDR2 FQGNSA. The chain's CDR3 is CASSFRAGANTEAFF. The CDR3 DNA sequence: TGTGCCAGCAGCTTCCGGGCGGGGGCGAACACTGAAGCTTTCTTT. The full variable domain, in which reference TRBV7-2 and TRBJ1-1 provide the parts outside the CDR3, is GAGVSQSPSNKVTEKGKDVELRCDPISGHTALYWYRQSLGQGLEFLIYFQGNSAPDKSGLPSDRFSAERTGGSVSTLTIQRTQQEDSAVYLCASSFRAGANTEAFFGQGTRLTVV.

In DNA form, the CDR3 reads TGCGCCAGCAGCCAAGATCTAAGGGGACACTCCTCTGGAAACACCATATATTTT. It is translated as CASSQDLRGHSSGNTIYF. The rearrangement joins TRBV4-1 to TRBJ1-3; D possibly corresponds to TRBD1 (6 bases). CDR1 MGHRA and CDR2 YSYEKL come from the germline V gene. This CDR3 has 18 residues. The ends were cut back, 0 bases at V and 0 bases at J, with 15 bases in the middle.

V is TRBV4-2 and J is TRBJ2-7, with 11 bases lining up with TRBD1. The CDR3 covers 15 residues. Germline CDR1 is LGHNA and CDR2 is YNFKEQ. V trimming: 1 base; J trimming: 3 bases; junction bases outside the gene matches: 2. In DNA, the CDR3 is TGTGCCAGCAGCCAAGTGGGACAGGGGGGCTACGAGCAGTACTTC. Amino acid sequence: CASSQVGQGGYEQYF.

The rearrangement joins TRBV9 to TRBJ2-1; TRBD1 matches 7 bases. V trimming: 0 bases; J trimming: 10 bases; junction bases outside the gene matches: 1. This CDR3 is 12 amino acids long. Looked up from germline, CDR1 is SGDLS and CDR2 is YYNGEE. The CDR3 DNA reads TGTGCCAGCAGCGTAGGGACAGGCGAGCAGTTCTTC. It yields the protein CASSVGTGEQFF.

This chain connects TRBV5-6 to TRBJ2-1, with D possibly being TRBD2 (5 bases). The CDR3 contains 16 residues. Trimming stripped 7 bases from V and 3 bases from J, with 20 bases between. CDR1 and CDR2 (germline): SGHDT, YYEEEE. The CDR3: CASVLSRGLGYNEQFF. The CDR3 nucleotides are TGTGCCAGCGTACTAAGCCGGGGTTTGGGCTACAATGAGCAGTTCTTC.

V usage is TRBV9 and J usage is TRBJ2-7; the match to TRBD1 covers 9 bases. Unmatched junction bases numbered 3, after V lost 0 bases and J lost 2 bases. The length of the CDR3 is 15 residues. Germline CDR1 reads SGDLS; CDR2 reads YYNGEE. The CDR3 is CASSVDGTGPYEQYF. Here the CDR3 DNA reads TGTGCCAGCAGCGTAGATGGGACAGGGCCCTACGAGCAGTACTTC.

The chain uses TRBV11-2 and TRBJ2-3; D not resolved. Trimming left V 0 bases short and J 5 bases short, with 6 bases between. This CDR3 is 13 amino acids long. CDR1 is SGHAT, CDR2 FQNNGV, per germline. CDR3 protein: CASSLDRGDTQYF. The CDR3 bases are TGTGCCAGCAGCTTAGATCGAGGAGATACGCAGTATTTT.

The chain has TRBV7-8 and TRBJ2-7; 8 bases map to TRBD2. Trimming cost V 5 bases and J 0 bases; bases outside gene matches: 9. Germline V gene data show CDR1 as SGHVS and CDR2 as FQNEAQ. The CDR3 consists of 16 residues. CDR3 nucleotide sequence: TGTGCCAGCAGCCCTCCGGGGGGGGCCCGCTCCTACGAGCAGTACTTC. Residues: CASSPPGGARSYEQYF.

The count of this clone is one. The rearrangement joins TRBV19 to TRBJ2-7, with TRBD1 identical over 8 bases. Germline assignment: CDR1 LNHDA and CDR2 SQIVND (reference sequence). This CDR3 contains 15 residues. The V segment lost 6 bases and the J segment 0 bases; nucleotides outside the gene matches: 7. In nucleotides, the CDR3 is TGTGCCAGTAGGTTGGGACAGGAAAGCTCCTACGAGCAGTACTTC. It specifies CASRLGQESSYEQYF.

This chain connects TRBV28 to TRBJ1-1; no clear D gene. V lost 3 bases, J lost 1 base, and 6 bases lay in between. This CDR3 is 13 amino acids long. Looked up from germline, CDR1 is MDHEN and CDR2 is SYDVKM. CDR3 nucleotides: TGTGCCAGCAGTTTGTGGCCGAACACTGAAGCTTTCTTT. As protein: CASSLWPNTEAFF.

Written as DNA, the CDR3 is TGTGCCAGCAGTTACGGCAGGGAAGATTCACCCCTCCACTTT. Translating gives CASSYGREDSPLHF. This chain uses TRBV6-5 with TRBJ1-6, with D perhaps TRBD1 (5 bases). This CDR3 is 14 amino acids long. The germline CDR1 and CDR2 sequences are MNHEY and SVGAGI. Trimming shortened V by 2 bases and J by 8 bases, and 10 bases separated the two germline ends.

This sequence joins TRBV28 and TRBJ1-5, with TRBD1 matching over 9 bases. CDR1 and CDR2 from the germline V gene are MDHEN and SYDVKM. V lost 5 bases to trimming and J lost 3 bases; unmatched junction nucleotides: 2. The length of the CDR3 is 14 residues. The CDR3 bases are TGTGCCAGCAGTCGGGACAGGGACAATCAGCCCCAGCATTTT. Translating it yields CASSRDRDNQPQHF. Full variable domain (missing parts from reference TRBV28 and TRBJ1-5): DVKVTQSSRYLVKRTGEKVFLECVQDMDHENMFWYRQDPGLGLRLIYFSYDVKMKEKGDIPEGYSVSREKKERFSLILESASTNQTSMYLCASSRDRDNQPQHFGDGTRLSIL.

The chain joins TRBV10-3 to TRBJ1-2, with 7 positions matching TRBD1. The germline CDR1 and CDR2 sequences are ENHRY and SYGVKD. J gave up 3 bases and V 7 bases, and 8 bases lay outside the gene matches. The CDR3 totals 14 residues. This chain's CDR3 is CAITSTGLDYGYTF. The CDR3 DNA reads as TGTGCCATCACCTCGACAGGGTTAGACTATGGCTACACCTTC.

The rearrangement links TRBV19 to TRBJ2-7; the match to TRBD2 covers 7 bases. After removal of 2 bases from V and 2 bases from J, the junction contained 6 bases not matched to a gene. Germline CDR1 and CDR2: LNHDA and SQIVND (reference sequence). CDR3 length equals 15 residues. DNA for the CDR3: TGTGCCAGTAGTATATTACCCAGCGGGGCCTACGAGCAGTACTTC. It codes for CASSILPSGAYEQYF.

The chain uses TRBV7-3 and TRBJ1-1; no clear D gene. V lost 5 bases, J lost 1 base, and 11 bases lay in between. CDR1 SGHTA and CDR2 FQGTGA come from the germline V gene. The CDR3 is made up of 14 amino acids. CDR3 DNA sequence: TGTGCCAGCAGCCCCCATTCGGGGAACACTGAAGCTTTCTTT. Its translation is CASSPHSGNTEAFF.